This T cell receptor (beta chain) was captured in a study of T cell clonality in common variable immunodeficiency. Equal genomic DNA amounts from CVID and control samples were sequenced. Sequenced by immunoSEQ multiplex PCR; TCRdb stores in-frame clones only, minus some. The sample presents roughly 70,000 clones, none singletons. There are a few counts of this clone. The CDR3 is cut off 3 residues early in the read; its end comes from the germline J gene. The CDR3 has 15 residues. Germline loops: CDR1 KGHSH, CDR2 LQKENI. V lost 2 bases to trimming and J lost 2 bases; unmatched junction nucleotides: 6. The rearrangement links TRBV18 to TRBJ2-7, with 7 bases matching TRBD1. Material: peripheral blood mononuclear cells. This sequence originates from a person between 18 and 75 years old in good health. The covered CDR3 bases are TGTGCCAGCTCACCAGAATACAGGGGCCCCTACGAG. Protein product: CASSPEYRGPYE. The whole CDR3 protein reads CASSPEYRGPYEQYF.